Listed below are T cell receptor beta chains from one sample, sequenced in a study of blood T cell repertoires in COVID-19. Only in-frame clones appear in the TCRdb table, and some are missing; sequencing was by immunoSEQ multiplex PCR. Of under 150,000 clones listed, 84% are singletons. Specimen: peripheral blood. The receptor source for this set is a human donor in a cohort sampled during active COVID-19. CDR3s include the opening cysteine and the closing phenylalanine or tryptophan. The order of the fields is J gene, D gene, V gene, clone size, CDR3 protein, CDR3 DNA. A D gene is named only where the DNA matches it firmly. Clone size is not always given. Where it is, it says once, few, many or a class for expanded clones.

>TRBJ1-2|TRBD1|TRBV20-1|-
CSARLGQGATF
TGCAGTGCCCGGCTCGGACAGGGAGCCACCTTC
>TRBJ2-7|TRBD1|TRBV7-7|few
CASSVGTGLDEQYF
TGTGCCAGCAGCGTTGGGACAGGGCTCGACGAGCAGTACTTC
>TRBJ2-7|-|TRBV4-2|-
CASSQEPGSLSYEQYF
TGTGCCAGCAGCCAAGAACCGGGTTCTCTCTCCTACGAGCAGTACTTC
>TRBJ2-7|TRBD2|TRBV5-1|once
CASSLFAGGSYEQYF
TGCGCCAGCAGCTTGTTCGCGGGGGGTTCCTACGAGCAGTACTTC
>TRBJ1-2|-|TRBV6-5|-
CASRLDTNYGYTF
TGTGCCAGCAGACTCGACACAAACTATGGCTACACCTTC
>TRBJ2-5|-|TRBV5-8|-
CASSLREGGGTQYF
TGTGCCAGCAGCTTACGTGAAGGGGGGGGGACCCAGTACTTC
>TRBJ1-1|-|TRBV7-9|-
CASSFKHTGPTNTEAFF
TGTGCCAGCAGCTTCAAGCATACAGGGCCCACGAACACTGAAGCTTTCTTT
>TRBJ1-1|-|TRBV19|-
CASSLGPIRGAGTEAFF
TGTGCCAGTAGTTTAGGGCCCATCAGGGGCGCAGGGACTGAAGCTTTCTTT
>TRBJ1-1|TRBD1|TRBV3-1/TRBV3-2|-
CASSGSGQLNTEAFF
TGTGCCAGCAGCGGGTCGGGACAGTTGAACACTGAAGCTTTCTTT
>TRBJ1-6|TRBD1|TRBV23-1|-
CASSHEGHTGEDSPLHF
TGCGCCAGCAGTCATGAGGGACACACAGGGGAGGATTCACCCCTCCACTTT
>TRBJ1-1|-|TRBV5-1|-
CASSLSGPTEAFF
TGCGCCAGCAGCTTGTCAGGGCCCACTGAAGCTTTCTTT
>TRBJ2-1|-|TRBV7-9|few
CASSPTSSLQDEQFF
TGTGCCAGCAGCCCAACCTCGAGTCTTCAGGATGAGCAGTTCTTC
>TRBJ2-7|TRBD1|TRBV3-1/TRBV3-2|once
CASSPWGQSSSYEQYF
TGTGCCAGCAGCCCTTGGGGACAGTCTTCCTCCTACGAGCAGTACTTC
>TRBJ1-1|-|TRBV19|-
CASSIWGGEAFF
TGTGCCAGTAGTATCTGGGGGGGTGAAGCTTTCTTT
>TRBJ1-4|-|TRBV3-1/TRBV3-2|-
CASSQGDRNNEKLFF
TGTGCCAGCAGCCAAGGTGACAGAAATAATGAAAAACTGTTTTTT
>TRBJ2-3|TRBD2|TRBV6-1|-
CASSARRVAGGLTDTQYF
TGTGCCAGCAGTGCCCGCCGGGTGGCGGGGGGGCTAACAGATACGCAGTATTTT
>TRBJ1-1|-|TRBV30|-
CAWTARRSTEAFF
TGTGCCTGGACTGCGAGGAGATCCACTGAAGCTTTCTTT
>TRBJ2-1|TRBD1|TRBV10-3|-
CAISETGTGGTDEQFF
TGTGCCATCAGTGAAACCGGGACAGGGGGGACCGATGAGCAGTTCTTC
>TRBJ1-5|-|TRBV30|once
CAWNQSRVSNQPQHF
TGTGCCTGGAATCAATCCAGGGTTAGCAATCAGCCCCAGCATTTT
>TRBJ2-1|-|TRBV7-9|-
CASSHASLSYNEQFF
TGTGCCAGCAGCCACGCCTCACTATCCTACAATGAGCAGTTCTTC
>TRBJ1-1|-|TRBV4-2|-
CASSQDRGNTEAFF
TGTGCCAGCAGCCAAGACAGGGGGAACACTGAAGCTTTCTTT
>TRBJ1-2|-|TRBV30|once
CAWSEGVYGYTF
TGTGCCTGGAGTGAGGGGGTCTATGGCTACACCTTC
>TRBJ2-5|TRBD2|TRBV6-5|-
CASRRTSGDWTQYF
TGTGCCAGCAGGAGGACTAGCGGGGATTGGACCCAGTACTTC
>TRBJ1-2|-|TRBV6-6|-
CASSPPLFGYTF
TGTGCCAGCAGCCCCCCCTTATTCGGCTACACCTTC
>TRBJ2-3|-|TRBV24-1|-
CATSDAQGRGTDTQYF
TGTGCCACCAGTGATGCCCAGGGGCGAGGCACAGATACGCAGTATTTT
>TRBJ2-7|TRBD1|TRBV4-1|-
CASSQDSGQGSYEQYF
TGCGCCAGCAGCCAAGACTCGGGACAGGGATCCTACGAGCAGTACTTC
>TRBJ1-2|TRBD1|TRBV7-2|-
CASSLVTGGPNGYTF
TGTGCCAGCAGCTTAGTGACAGGGGGTCCCAATGGCTACACCTTC
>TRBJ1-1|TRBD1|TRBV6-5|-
CASRDRGRLNTEAFF
TGTGCCAGCAGAGACAGGGGGCGACTAAACACTGAAGCTTTCTTT
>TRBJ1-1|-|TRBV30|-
CAWSAPQGVGRVAFF
TGTGCCTGGAGTGCCCCACAGGGAGTCGGAAGGGTAGCTTTCTTT